This T cell receptor (beta chain) was sequenced during a study of T cell responses to AZD1222 COVID-19 vaccine. Findings and caveats of the study: Seropositive status at baseline applied to only six AZD1222 recipients. Along spike, vaccine-associated CD4 TCRs were found throughout, with dominance at 160-218 and 743-854. A mostly white British donor set with more females was recruited, and clonal diversity was possibly underestimated. A reported finding is that nearly half of spike-specific TCRs target unmutated variant regions.

The protocol was immunoSEQ multiplex PCR, while the TCRdb copy is restricted to in-frame clones and leaves out a portion. The data hold roughly 200,000 clones, with approximately 90% observed a single time. In the case of this clone: Its antigen is undetermined.

Germline loops: CDR1 SEHNR, CDR2 FQNEAQ (reference sequence). The V and J ends lost 5 bases and 5 bases respectively, with 9 bases between them. The CDR3 runs 13 residues. The V gene is TRBV7-9, the J gene TRBJ1-4, with D uncertain. This sequence was found in an adult who received the AZD1222 COVID-19 vaccine. The source was peripheral blood, collected 28 days after the second AZD1222 dose. CDR3 protein: CASSRIVNEKLFF. The CDR3 nucleotides read TGTGCCAGCAGCCGTATCGTAAATGAAAAACTGTTTTTT.